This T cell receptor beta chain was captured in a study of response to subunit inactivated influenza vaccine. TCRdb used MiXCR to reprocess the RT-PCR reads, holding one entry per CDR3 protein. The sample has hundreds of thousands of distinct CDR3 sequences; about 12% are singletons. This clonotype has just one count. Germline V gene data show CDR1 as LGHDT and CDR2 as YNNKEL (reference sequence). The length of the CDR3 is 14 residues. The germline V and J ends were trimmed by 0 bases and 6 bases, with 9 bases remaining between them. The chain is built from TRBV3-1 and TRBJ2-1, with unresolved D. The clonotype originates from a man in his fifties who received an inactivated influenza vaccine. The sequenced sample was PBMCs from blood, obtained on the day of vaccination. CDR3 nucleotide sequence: TGTGCCAGCAGCCAAGACTCGGTGGCCAATGAGCAGTTCTTC. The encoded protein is CASSQDSVANEQFF.